The T cell receptor beta chain described here comes from a study of OX40 agonist ivuxolimab in advanced cancers. Data came from immunoSEQ multiplex PCR; TCRdb stores just in-frame clones and leaves some out. This table holds tens of thousands of clones, around 90% found once. The CDR3 contains 14 residues. The V gene lost 3 bases and the J gene lost 2 bases, with 11 bases spanning the gap. Per germline, CDR1 LNHNV and CDR2 YYDKDF (reference sequence). The origin of this receptor is an adult with an advanced solid tumor such as melanoma, head and neck, liver or kidney cancer. The source material was CD4+ or CD8+ T cells sorted from blood, sampled in a trial of the OX40 agonist ivuxolimab. The genes are TRBV15 and TRBJ2-7; the D is unclear. In DNA, the CDR3 is TGTGCCACCAGCAGGACCGGCGAGACCTACGAGCAGTACTTC. This gives the protein CATSRTGETYEQYF.